This entry lists 18 T cell receptor beta chains sequenced from one sample in a study of blood T cells in healthy people across ages. Using a J-beta primer mix together with a sample-barcoded 5' primer, a second PCR was run for roughly 6 to 11 cycles. TCRdb processed the 5' RACE reads anew with MiXCR; each CDR3 protein has one entry. The sample comprises about 2 million distinct CDR3 sequences, approximately 50% of which are singletons, and over 2% rests with the top ten. The specimen was blood. These receptors were taken from a woman aged 40 to 49 in good health.

J is TRBJ2-5 and V is TRBV29-1; 12 nucleotides line up with TRBD2. CDR1 SQVTM and CDR2 ANQGSEA come from the germline V gene. There are 14 residues in the CDR3. V was pared by 6 bases and J by 5 bases, with 7 bases of the junction left unmatched. The CDR3, as DNA: TGCAGCGTCCCACTAGCGGGGGGAATGGAGACCCAGTACTTC. It codes for CSVPLAGGMETQYF.

The chain couples TRBV12-3 or TRBV12-4 to TRBJ2-2; 9 positions agree with TRBD1. The CDR3 extends over 16 amino acids. J lost 2 bases, V lost 6 bases, and 7 bases had no gene match. The CDR3, as DNA: TGTGCCAGCAGAGCCCGGGACAGGGACAACACCGGGGAGCTGTTTTTT. Translation gives CASRARDRDNTGELFF.

The rearrangement links TRBV11-2 to TRBJ2-1; TRBD1 is a possible D gene (5 bases). CDR3 size: 14 residues. Germline V gene sequence: CDR1 SGHAT, CDR2 FQNNGV. V lost 2 bases, J lost 7 bases, and 12 bases lay in between. The CDR3 protein is CASSLRAGRNEQFF. The CDR3 DNA reads TGTGCCAGCAGCTTACGAGCAGGGCGGAATGAGCAGTTCTTC.

This rearrangement joins TRBV6-2 or TRBV6-3 to TRBJ1-4; D unresolved. The CDR3 has 13 residues. CDR1 is MNHEY, CDR2 SVGEGT, per germline. Trimming took off 6 bases at V and 8 bases at J, with 13 bases between the two ends. The CDR3 is CASRGIVPEKLFF. CDR3 in DNA: TGTGCCAGCAGAGGGATCGTCCCGGAAAAACTGTTTTTT.

The chain couples TRBV7-2 to TRBJ2-2; D gene uncertain. CDR3 length equals 15 residues. V was pared by 2 bases and J by 5 bases, with 12 bases between. The germline V gene has CDR1 SGHTA and CDR2 FQGNSA. The CDR3 DNA reads as TGTGCCAGCAGCTTAAGACTGGGTGGTACCGGGGAGCTGTTTTTT. Translated: CASSLRLGGTGELFF.

This clonotype was seen a few times. The V call is TRBV29-1, the J call TRBJ2-7, with 8 bases identical to TRBD1. V lost 5 bases, J lost 5 bases, and 8 bases stayed unmatched. In germline, CDR1 is SQVTM, CDR2 ANQGSEA. The CDR3 has 13 amino acids. The CDR3 sequence: CSVSQGEVNEQYF. CDR3 nucleotide sequence: TGCAGCGTTTCACAGGGGGAAGTGAACGAGCAGTACTTC.

The chain combines TRBV4-3 with TRBJ1-4, with 8 bases aligning to TRBD1. Germline V gives CDR1 LGHNA, CDR2 YSLEER. There are 15 residues in the CDR3. Unmatched junction bases numbered 4, after V lost 3 bases and J lost 4 bases. CDR3 nucleotide sequence: TGCGCCAGCAGCCAGGGGACAGGTGTTAATGAAAAACTGTTTTTT. Translating gives CASSQGTGVNEKLFF.

The chain's CDR3 is CASSSEPSGGARNEQFF. As DNA, the CDR3 is TGCGCCAGCAGTTCCGAGCCTAGCGGGGGGGCTCGGAATGAGCAGTTCTTC. The chain links TRBV5-1 to TRBJ2-1; TRBD2 aligns across 12 bases. The V gene's germline CDR1 is SGHRS and CDR2 YFSETQ. Trimming took 5 bases from V and 7 from J; bases not matched to a gene: 13. This CDR3 has 17 residues. Drawing the rest from reference TRBV5-1 and TRBJ2-1, the complete variable domain is KAGVTQTPRYLIKTRGQQVTLSCSPISGHRSVSWYQQTPGQGLQFLFEYFSETQRNKGNFPGRFSGRQFSNSRSEMNVSTLELGDSALYLCASSSEPSGGARNEQFFGPGTRLTVL.

This clonotype was seen a handful of times. V usage is TRBV29-1 and J usage is TRBJ2-7; D is uncertain. This CDR3 has 11 residues. Germline V lookup: CDR1 SQVTM, CDR2 ANQGSEA. V lost 7 bases to trimming and J lost 0 bases, with 7 bases between them. This CDR3 is CSAMGSYEQYF. The CDR3 DNA reads as TGCAGCGCCATGGGCTCCTACGAGCAGTACTTC.

This clonotype was observed a few times. The J gene is TRBJ2-1, the V gene TRBV6-2 or TRBV6-3; D tentatively reads TRBD1 or TRBD2 (5 bases each). Germline V gene lookup returns CDR1 MNHEY and CDR2 SVGEGT. This CDR3 is built from 13 residues. V lost 8 bases to trimming and J lost 2 bases, with 10 bases between them. CDR3 DNA: TGTGCCAGCGTTGAGGGGCCCTACAATGAGCAGTTCTTC. Protein sequence: CASVEGPYNEQFF.

The chain is built from TRBV5-6 and TRBJ2-7; tentative D call: TRBD2 (7 bases). There are 16 residues in the CDR3. Deletions cut 4 bases from V and 4 bases from J, with 21 bases between. CDR1 is SGHDT, CDR2 YYEEEE, per germline. The CDR3 region is CASSLKTGGLGYEQYF. Here the CDR3 DNA reads TGTGCCAGCAGCCTAAAGACCGGGGGGCTAGGATACGAGCAGTACTTC.

The rearrangement uses TRBV7-6 and TRBJ2-1, with D perhaps TRBD1 (6 bases). V lost 5 bases and J lost 5, with 22 bases in between. This CDR3 comprises 17 residues. Germline lookup yields CDR1 SGHVS and CDR2 FNYEAQ. The CDR3 nucleotides read TGTGCCAGCAGCCCCAACCCGGGACAAAGAAGTAACAATGAGCAGTTCTTC. Translation: CASSPNPGQRSNNEQFF. Complete variable domain (other parts from reference TRBV7-6 and TRBJ2-1): GAGVSQSPRYKVTKRGQDVALRCDPISGHVSLYWYRQALGQGPEFLTYFNYEAQQDKSGLPNDRFSAERPEGSISTLTIQRTEQRDSAMYRCASSPNPGQRSNNEQFFGPGTRLTVL.

The V and J genes are TRBV6-1 and TRBJ1-1; D might be TRBD1 (5 bases). Trimming cost V 10 bases and J 6 bases, with 27 bases left between them. The CDR3 is made up of 16 amino acids. Germline-derived CDR1 and CDR2 are MNHNS and SASEGT. In DNA, the CDR3 is TGTGCCACCATGGGGCCGGAGGGGTGGGGACGGCCTGAAGCTTTCTTT. Translating gives CATMGPEGWGRPEAFF.

This clonotype has just a few counts. The chain couples TRBV20-1 to TRBJ2-5, with a weak D call TRBD1 (6 bases). Germline CDR1 and CDR2: DFQATT and SNEGSKA (reference sequence). The CDR3 spans 13 residues. Trimming cost V 6 bases and J 5 bases, with 16 bases left between them. The chain's CDR3 is CSARDRFLETQYF. The CDR3 DNA sequence: TGCAGTGCCCGCGACAGGTTCCTGGAGACCCAGTACTTC.

The genes are TRBV4-3 and TRBJ2-1; 9 bases are a match to TRBD2. The CDR3 sequence is 17 residues long. CDR1 is LGHNA and CDR2 is YSLEER in the germline V gene. The V gene end was trimmed by 3 bases and the J gene end by 4 bases; junction bases not matched to a gene: 10. CDR3: CASSQPGTSRQYNEQFF. Written as DNA, the CDR3 is TGCGCCAGCAGCCAGCCCGGGACTAGCAGACAATACAATGAGCAGTTCTTC.

This clonotype was counted between two and nine times. V is TRBV12-3 or TRBV12-4 and J is TRBJ2-1, with D uncertain. The CDR3 loop spans 15 amino acids. Trimming cost V 2 bases and J 0 bases, with 8 bases left between them. The chain's CDR3 is CASSLRRNSYNEQFF. As DNA, the CDR3 is TGTGCCAGCAGTTTAAGGCGGAACTCCTACAATGAGCAGTTCTTC.

In its sample, this clonotype was seen many times. The chain combines TRBV7-3 with TRBJ2-3; 8 nucleotides agree with TRBD2. Per the germline V gene, CDR1 is SGHTA and CDR2 is FQGTGA. The V gene end was trimmed by 5 bases and the J gene end by 5 bases; junction bases not matched to a gene: 9. This CDR3 comprises 15 residues. The CDR3 DNA reads TGTGCCAGCAGCCCCACGGGGGGGCGGGGAGATACGCAGTATTTT. Protein product: CASSPTGGRGDTQYF.

This clonotype was counted once. A junction end diverges from the germline sequence, so it may reflect a read error. V usage is TRBV27 and J usage is TRBJ2-1, with a possible D match to TRBD1 (5 bases). This CDR3 is built from 16 residues. The germline V gene has CDR1 MNHEY and CDR2 SMNVEV (reference sequence). CDR3 protein: CASSLGAPAIYNEQVF. The CDR3 DNA follows: TGTGCCAGCAGTTTAGGGGCACCGGCCATTTACAATGAGCAGGTCTTC.